A single sample gave rise to the 25 T cell receptor beta chains below, sequenced in a study of shared clonotypes between healthy human individuals (dated by TCRdb to between 2020 and 2021). The method behind the library was the immunoSEQ multiplex PCR assay. TCRdb limited this immuneACCESS table to in-frame rearrangements with V and J called. A share of clones is missing; checked studies link under half to unresolved V genes, and the rest is unexplained. Recorded for this sample are about 1.1 million clones; 70% to 80% of them occurred a single time. The ten most abundant clones make up 0.89% of the sample. The material sequenced was memory CD4+ T cells from PBMCs. Per the publication, the cell subset or site label means: CD45RA-negative fraction. The receptors were sampled from a man between 18 and 29 years old in good health. Some clones in this sample may be carry-over from other donors' samples.

The gene calls are TRBV29-1 and TRBJ2-2; weak D call: TRBD2 (5 bases). The V gene lost 0 bases and the J gene lost 3 bases, with 5 bases spanning the gap. The germline gives CDR1 SQVTM, CDR2 ANQGSEA. This CDR3 has 13 residues. Here the CDR3 DNA reads TGCAGCGTTGAAGACGGGGACACCGGGGAGCTGTTTTTT. Translating it yields CSVEDGDTGELFF.

This chain links TRBV6-6 with TRBJ2-5, with 7 bases lining up with TRBD2. Germline values: CDR1 MNHNY, CDR2 SVGAGI (reference sequence). The CDR3 consists of 13 residues. Unmatched junction bases numbered 10, after V lost 10 bases and J lost 5 bases. The CDR3 nucleotides are TGTGCCATCAGCGGGGTAAAAGGGGAGACCCAGTACTTC. Residues: CAISGVKGETQYF.

Regarding this clone: The sample contains more than one DNA sequence encoding this CDR3. This chain links TRBV20-1 with TRBJ2-5; D may be TRBD2 (5 bases). Germline values: CDR1 DFQATT, CDR2 SNEGSKA (reference sequence). The CDR3 covers 11 residues. The V end lost 4 bases, the J end lost 5 bases, and 8 bases lay between the germline ends. The CDR3 coding sequence is TGCAGTGCTACTCCGGGGGAGACCCAGTACTTC. It specifies CSATPGETQYF.

This clone occurred many times. The chain couples TRBV4-2 to TRBJ2-7, with no clear D. Germline-derived CDR1 and CDR2 are LGHNA and YNFKEQ. This CDR3 region has 15 residues. V gave up 3 bases and J gave up 1 base, with 13 bases separating them. CDR3 loop: CASSQAVYSSYEQYF. The CDR3 DNA is TGTGCCAGCAGCCAGGCGGTTTACTCATCCTACGAGCAGTACTTC.

The chain uses TRBV28 and TRBJ2-7; the match to TRBD2 covers 9 bases. In germline, CDR1 is MDHEN, CDR2 SYDVKM. Trimming removed 3 bases from V and 2 bases from J; junction bases left unmatched: 2. This CDR3 has 14 amino acids. The CDR3 region is CASSLTSGTYEQYF. The CDR3 nucleotides are TGTGCCAGCAGTTTGACTAGCGGAACCTACGAGCAGTACTTC.

With regard to this clone: Other nucleotide sequences from this sample produce the same CDR3. The rearrangement uses TRBV7-2 and TRBJ2-7; 8 bases align to TRBD1. Germline CDR1 and CDR2: SGHTA and FQGNSA. The junction had 2 bases not matched to a gene; V was cut back by 3 bases and J by 1 base. The CDR3 extends over 14 amino acids. CDR3 nucleotide sequence: TGTGCCAGCAGCTTTCGACAGGGGTCCTACGAGCAGTACTTC. Encoded protein: CASSFRQGSYEQYF.

The chain has TRBV28 and TRBJ1-2; no definite D call. The CDR3 extends over 11 amino acids. Between the trimmed V and J ends, which lost 6 bases and 8 bases, there was a span of 10 bases. The germline V gene encodes CDR1 MDHEN and CDR2 SYDVKM. The CDR3 reads CASSKPGGYTF. The CDR3, as DNA: TGTGCCAGCAGCAAACCGGGAGGCTACACCTTC.

This chain links TRBV5-1 with TRBJ2-5; 10 nucleotides line up with TRBD1. The CDR3 has 17 amino acids. Germline CDR1 and CDR2: SGHRS and YFSETQ. The trim removed 0 bases at V and 5 bases at J, leaving 10 bases unmatched. This chain's CDR3 is CASSLAVTGGAGETQYF. DNA of the CDR3: TGCGCCAGCAGCTTGGCAGTGACAGGGGGCGCGGGGGAGACCCAGTACTTC.

CDR3 amino acids: CASSFGQGLGGYTF. The CDR3 bases are TGTGCCAGCAGCTTTGGACAGGGTCTCGGGGGCTACACCTTC. The rearrangement links TRBV7-2 to TRBJ1-2, with 8 nucleotides matching TRBD1. This CDR3 spans 14 amino acids. Germline V gene sequence: CDR1 SGHTA, CDR2 FQGNSA. V was clipped by 3 bases and J by 8 bases; unmatched bases: 8.

Only one count was recorded for this clone. The gene calls are TRBV7-2 and TRBJ2-7; possibly TRBD2 for D (6 bases). CDR1 is SGHTA and CDR2 is FQGNSA in the germline V gene. The length of the CDR3 is 14 residues. Trimming removed 3 bases from V and 4 bases from J, with 13 bases in between. CDR3 amino acids: CASSLGGGAYEQYF. CDR3 DNA sequence: TGTGCCAGCAGCTTGGGAGGCGGAGCTTACGAGCAGTACTTC. Using reference TRBV7-2 and TRBJ2-7 for the parts outside the CDR3, the full variable domain is GAGVSQSPSNKVTEKGKDVELRCDPISGHTALYWYRQSLGQGLEFLIYFQGNSAPDKSGLPSDRFSAERTGGSVSTLTIQRTQQEDSAVYLCASSLGGGAYEQYFGPGTRLTVT.

The chain has TRBV5-1 and TRBJ2-3; D not resolved. CDR3 length: 15 residues. The germline V and J ends were trimmed by 1 base and 2 bases, with 11 bases remaining between them. CDR1 is SGHRS and CDR2 is YFSETQ in the germline V gene. The CDR3 here is CASSLRAGDTDTQYF. The CDR3 region has the DNA TGCGCCAGCAGCTTGCGCGCCGGAGACACAGATACGCAGTATTTT.

A word on this clone: The junction departs from the called germline gene at one end, perhaps through a read error. The chain carries TRBV27 and TRBJ2-1; no clear D gene. The CDR3 has 14 residues. The germline CDR1 and CDR2 sequences are MNHEY and SMNVEV (reference sequence). The CDR3 nucleotides read TGTGCCAGCAGTTTCCCCGGGCTACTCTGTGCTAATGTCTTC. The encoded protein is CASSFPGLLCANVF.

The gene calls are TRBV2 and TRBJ2-3, with 8 bases lining up with TRBD1. Losses at the gene ends were 6 bases for V and 2 bases for J; bases not matched to a gene: 4. The CDR3 totals 14 residues. Germline CDR1 SNHLY, CDR2 FYNNEI. The CDR3 bases are TGTGCCAGCAGGGACAGGGATCTCACAGATACGCAGTATTTT. This translates into CASRDRDLTDTQYF.

The chain is built from TRBV6-1 and TRBJ2-1; D possibly matches TRBD1 or TRBD2 (5 bases each). In germline, CDR1 is MNHNS, CDR2 SASEGT. The CDR3 sequence is 16 residues long. The V and J ends lost 1 base and 8 bases respectively, with 18 bases between them. This CDR3 is CASSEGVAPGHYEQFF. In DNA form, the CDR3 reads TGTGCCAGCAGTGAAGGGGTGGCCCCGGGGCACTATGAGCAGTTCTTC.

The rearrangement uses TRBV7-2 and TRBJ2-7; no clear D gene. The CDR3 runs 15 residues. The V end lost 2 bases, the J end lost 6 bases, and 17 bases lay between the germline ends. The V gene's germline CDR1 is SGHTA and CDR2 FQGNSA. CDR3 nucleotide sequence: TGTGCCAGCAGCTTATCGACGGCATCTCCTTTCGAGCAGTACTTC. Translation gives CASSLSTASPFEQYF.

The J gene is TRBJ2-7, the V gene TRBV2; 7 bases fit TRBD2. Germline assignment: CDR1 SNHLY and CDR2 FYNNEI. CDR3 length: 16 amino acids. V shed 8 bases, J shed 3 bases, and the junction held 16 bases outside the gene matches. The CDR3 DNA is TGTGCCAGCCTTCCATTTACCGGGACTAAGCTCTACGAGCAGTACTTC. Protein sequence: CASLPFTGTKLYEQYF.

CDR3 in amino acids: CAEISGSDEQFF. CDR3 DNA: TGTGCCGAGATTAGCGGGAGCGATGAGCAGTTCTTC. The V and J genes are TRBV28 and TRBJ2-1; 9 positions match TRBD2. Losses at the gene ends were 11 bases for V and 8 bases for J; bases not matched to a gene: 7. CDR3 length: 12 residues. The germline CDR1 and CDR2 sequences are MDHEN and SYDVKM.

The chain joins TRBV2 to TRBJ2-7, with TRBD2 as a possible D gene (6 bases). CDR3 length: 15 amino acids. The ends were cut back, 5 bases at V and 3 bases at J, with 17 bases in the middle. CDR1 is SNHLY and CDR2 is FYNNEI in the germline V gene. CDR3 nucleotides: TGTGCCAGCAGTTGGGGAGGCGGGCGGCGCTACGAGCAGTACTTC. This translates into CASSWGGGRRYEQYF.

The chain links TRBV28 to TRBJ2-3, with D unresolved. CDR3 length: 14 residues. V gave up 4 bases and J gave up 7 bases, with 15 bases separating them. Germline V gene data show CDR1 as MDHEN and CDR2 as SYDVKM. This CDR3 is CASSSPLGGNTQYF. CDR3 coding DNA: TGTGCCAGCAGTTCCCCTCTCGGCGGAAATACGCAGTATTTT. Variable domain in full (rest from reference TRBV28 and TRBJ2-3): DVKVTQSSRYLVKRTGEKVFLECVQDMDHENMFWYRQDPGLGLRLIYFSYDVKMKEKGDIPEGYSVSREKKERFSLILESASTNQTSMYLCASSSPLGGNTQYFGPGTRLTVL.

Many counts were recorded for this clone. The chain joins TRBV2 to TRBJ2-1; D remains ambiguous. Trimming shortened V by 2 bases and J by 7 bases, and 12 bases separated the two germline ends. This CDR3 comprises 14 residues. Per germline, CDR1 SNHLY and CDR2 FYNNEI. CDR3 in amino acids: CASSERWEGNEQFF. In nucleotides, the CDR3 is TGTGCCAGCAGTGAAAGGTGGGAAGGGAATGAGCAGTTCTTC.

The chain combines TRBV18 with TRBJ1-5; D call uncertain. V lost 4 bases to trimming and J lost 1 base, with 11 bases between them. This CDR3 region has 15 residues. Germline V gene lookup returns CDR1 KGHSH and CDR2 LQKENI. CDR3 protein: CASSLAVRSNQPQHF. Here the CDR3 DNA reads TGTGCCAGCTCACTTGCGGTTAGGAGCAATCAGCCCCAGCATTTT.

The chain employs TRBV29-1 and TRBJ2-3, with D hard to call. The V end was cut by 1 base, the J end by 3 bases, with 8 bases between. CDR1 SQVTM and CDR2 ANQGSEA come from the germline V gene. The CDR3 is 13 amino acids. DNA of the CDR3: TGCAGCGTTGAAGTAACAATGACAGATACGCAGTATTTT. It is translated as CSVEVTMTDTQYF.

Comment on this clone: Other DNA sequences within the sample encode an identical CDR3. The genes are TRBV19 and TRBJ1-1; no firm D call. CDR3 length equals 13 residues. Trimming took 3 bases from V and 1 from J, leaving 6 bases between them. The germline CDR1 and CDR2 sequences are LNHDA and SQIVND (reference sequence). The CDR3 DNA reads TGTGCCAGTAGTATTAAGCGGAACACTGAAGCTTTCTTT. Protein sequence: CASSIKRNTEAFF.

V usage is TRBV9 and J usage is TRBJ2-7; perhaps TRBD2 as D (6 bases). CDR3 length equals 14 residues. Trimming took 7 bases from V and 2 from J, leaving 16 bases between them. Germline V gene sequence: CDR1 SGDLS, CDR2 YYNGEE. The CDR3 region has the DNA TGTGCCAGCTCTCCAGCGGGTCGTCCCTACGAGCAGTACTTC. Translating gives CASSPAGRPYEQYF.

The rearrangement links TRBV9 to TRBJ2-7; 7 nucleotides match TRBD2. The CDR3 is 14 amino acids. Germline V gene data show CDR1 as SGDLS and CDR2 as YYNGEE. V lost 2 bases to trimming and J lost 2 bases; unmatched junction nucleotides: 4. This CDR3 is CASSVGGSTYEQYF. CDR3 sequence (DNA): TGTGCCAGCAGCGTGGGGGGGTCGACCTACGAGCAGTACTTC. Using reference TRBV9 and TRBJ2-7 for the parts outside the CDR3, the full variable domain is DSGVTQTPKHLITATGQRVTLRCSPRSGDLSVYWYQQSLDQGLQFLIQYYNGEERAKGNILERFSAQQFPDLHSELNLSSLELGDSALYFCASSVGGSTYEQYFGPGTRLTVT.